What follows describes a single TCR beta chain. cDNA molecules carried unique molecular identifiers, and template switching added a universal primer site. TCRdb fed the 5' RACE reads into MiXCR, producing one record per CDR3 protein. The sample carries about 690,000 distinct CDR3 sequences, 21% recorded once. This sample is drawn from a study of identical twins. CDR1 and CDR2 from the germline V gene are DFQATT and SNEGSKA (reference sequence). The CDR3 runs to 14 residues. The V end lost 0 bases, the J end lost 5 bases, and 13 bases lay between the germline ends. The same sample was also studied in work on T cells expressing NK-cell markers. That report notes: The share of CD8+ T cells held by dominant NKG2C+ clonotypes was roughly 1.0-7.5% in several donors.

Sequenced material: PBMCs. The chain employs TRBV20-1 and TRBJ2-5; no reliable D call. The receptor's source is a woman younger than 30 in good health. The CDR3 nucleotides are TGCAGTGCTAGAGACTTTTTTAGGTGGGAGACCCAGTACTTC. Its translation is CSARDFFRWETQYF.